This T cell receptor beta chain stems from a study of a mutant IDH1 vaccine in newly diagnosed glioma. Study context: Treated patients, averaging roughly 40 years, were about 60% male and roughly 38% female. Earlier therapy was either radiotherapy, temozolomide, or both, and most got both.

With respect to this clone: Its matching antigen is unknown.

Time point: week 5, during vaccination. Every vaccination contained 300 ug of the mutant IDH1 20-mer peptide and was paired with topical imiquimod. With V trimmed by 6 bases and J by 5 bases, 7 bases remained unmatched. The CDR3 sequence is 14 residues long. Germline V gives CDR1 SEHNR, CDR2 FQNEAQ (reference sequence). Clones were sequenced by immunoSEQ multiplex PCR, and TCRdb holds only the in-frame ones, with some missing. The sample contains some 51,000 clones, roughly 78% of which appear only once. The TCR comes from a woman in her thirties or forties with glioma. The specimen comprised PBMCs, sampled from a glioma patient whose treatment included an IDH1 peptide vaccine. This chain connects TRBV7-9 to TRBJ2-3; TRBD2 agrees at 8 bases. The CDR3 here is CASRRGGAQDTQYF. The CDR3 region has the DNA TGTGCCAGCAGACGGGGGGGAGCTCAAGATACGCAGTATTTT.